This TCR beta chain was captured by sequencing in a study of T cell responses to AZD1222 COVID-19 vaccine. Concerning this clone itself: Antigen: not known.

General study points: There were mostly white British donors and more females than males, and clonal diversity was possibly underestimated. Breadth and depth of Spike-specific TCRs rose after two AZD1222 doses. Baseline serology detected seropositivity in only five to seven AZD1222 recipients.

The protocol was immunoSEQ multiplex PCR, while the TCRdb copy is restricted to in-frame clones and leaves out a portion. The data show approximately 100,000 clones, about 92% seen once. The CDR3 length is 16 residues. V is TRBV12-1 and J is TRBJ2-2; the table's D call TRBD2 went unverified against the DNA. TRBV12-1 is recorded as a pseudogene. The sequence came from an adult in good health. The specimen comprised peripheral blood, sampled on day 0 of AZD1222 vaccination. The chain's CDR3 is CASSSTGGGANGELFF. The CDR3 DNA reads TGTGCCAGCAGCTCTACTGGCGGGGGGGCTAACGGGGAGCTGTTTTTT.